This TCR beta chain was sequenced during a study of T cells after yellow fever vaccination. Study findings and constraints: The booster saw the reappearance of most primary-vaccination clones (roughly 96% CD4, almost 90% CD8).

Germline V gene sequence: CDR1 ENHRY, CDR2 SYGVKD. Between the trimmed V and J ends, which lost 8 bases and 3 bases, there was a span of 18 bases. The CDR3 loop spans 15 amino acids. This clonotype was detected ten times or more. What it recognizes is unknown. TCRdb reprocessed the 5' RACE reads via MiXCR and lists one record per CDR3 protein. The repertoire holds about 630,000 distinct CDR3 sequences, with 9% to 15% as singletons. The TCR was taken from a man aged 25 to 40 who received the YFV17D yellow fever vaccine. The sequenced sample was PBMCs, obtained on the day of the yellow fever booster vaccination. The V call is TRBV10-3, the J call TRBJ2-3; possibly TRBD2 for D (6 bases). CDR3 DNA: TGTGCCATCGCAGGTGGGCGGGAAGGTACAGATACGCAGTATTTT. It yields the protein CAIAGGREGTDTQYF.